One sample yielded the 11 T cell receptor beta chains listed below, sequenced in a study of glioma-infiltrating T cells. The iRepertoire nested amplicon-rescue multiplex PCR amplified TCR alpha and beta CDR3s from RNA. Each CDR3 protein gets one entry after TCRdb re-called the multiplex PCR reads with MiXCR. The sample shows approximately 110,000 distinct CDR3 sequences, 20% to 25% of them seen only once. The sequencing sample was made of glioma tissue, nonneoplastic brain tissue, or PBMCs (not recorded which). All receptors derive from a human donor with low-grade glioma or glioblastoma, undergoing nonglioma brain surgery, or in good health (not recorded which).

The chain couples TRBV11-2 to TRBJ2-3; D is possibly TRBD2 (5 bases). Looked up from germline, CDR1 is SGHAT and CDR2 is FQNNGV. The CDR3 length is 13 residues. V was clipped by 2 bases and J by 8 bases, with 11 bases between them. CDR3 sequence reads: CASSLPGSGTQYF. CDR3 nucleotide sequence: TGTGCCAGCAGCTTACCAGGCAGCGGTACGCAGTATTTT.

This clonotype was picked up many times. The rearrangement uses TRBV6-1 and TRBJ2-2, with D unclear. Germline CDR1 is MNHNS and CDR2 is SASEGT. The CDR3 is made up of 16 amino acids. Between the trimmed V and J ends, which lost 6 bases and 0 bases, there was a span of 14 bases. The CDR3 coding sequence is TGTGCCAGCAGGAAAAATCCCGTTACGAACACCGGGGAGCTGTTTTTT. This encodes CASRKNPVTNTGELFF.

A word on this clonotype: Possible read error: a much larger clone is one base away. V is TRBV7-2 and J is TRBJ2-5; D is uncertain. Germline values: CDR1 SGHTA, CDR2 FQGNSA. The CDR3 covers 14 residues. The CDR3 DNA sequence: TGTGCCAGCAGCTTACGGCAGTCCCAAGAGACCCTGTACTTC. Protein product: CASSLRQSQETLYF.

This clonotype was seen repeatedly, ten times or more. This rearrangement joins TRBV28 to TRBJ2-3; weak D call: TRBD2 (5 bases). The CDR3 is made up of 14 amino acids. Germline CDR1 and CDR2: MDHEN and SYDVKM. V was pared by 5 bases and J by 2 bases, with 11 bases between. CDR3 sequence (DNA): TGTGCCAGCAGTGGTGGGAGCCACACAGATACGCAGTATTTT. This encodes CASSGGSHTDTQYF.

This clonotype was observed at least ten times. CDR3 amino acids: CSAKPGRTTNQPQHF. CDR3 DNA: TGCAGTGCTAAACCGGGACGGACGACGAATCAGCCCCAGCATTTT. V usage is TRBV20-1 and J usage is TRBJ1-5, with a weak D call TRBD1 (5 bases). Germline V gene lookup returns CDR1 DFQATT and CDR2 SNEGSKA (reference sequence). CDR3 length: 15 residues. V was cut by 4 bases and J by 4 bases, with 17 bases left in between.

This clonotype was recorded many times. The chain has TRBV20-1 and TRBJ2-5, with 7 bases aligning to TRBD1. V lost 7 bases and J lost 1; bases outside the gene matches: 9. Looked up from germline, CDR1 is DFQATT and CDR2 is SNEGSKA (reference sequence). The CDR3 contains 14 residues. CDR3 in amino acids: CSGARQGTQETQYF. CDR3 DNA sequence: TGCAGTGGGGCGCGACAGGGAACCCAAGAGACCCAGTACTTC.

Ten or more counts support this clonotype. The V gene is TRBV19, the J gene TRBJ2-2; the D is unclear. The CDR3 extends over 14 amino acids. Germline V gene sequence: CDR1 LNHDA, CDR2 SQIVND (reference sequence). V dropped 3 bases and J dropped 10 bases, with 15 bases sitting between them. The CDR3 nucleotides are TGTGCCAGTAGTATTACTGGGAATACTGAGGAGCTGTTTTTT. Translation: CASSITGNTEELFF.

The CDR3 loop reads CASSLAPTYEQFF. In DNA, the CDR3 is TGCGCCAGCAGCTTGGCACCGACCTACGAGCAGTTCTTC. The J gene is TRBJ2-1, the V gene TRBV4-1; no reliable D call. CDR1 MGHRA and CDR2 YSYEKL come from the germline V gene. This CDR3 spans 13 amino acids. Trimming cost V 5 bases and J 10 bases, with 15 bases left between them.

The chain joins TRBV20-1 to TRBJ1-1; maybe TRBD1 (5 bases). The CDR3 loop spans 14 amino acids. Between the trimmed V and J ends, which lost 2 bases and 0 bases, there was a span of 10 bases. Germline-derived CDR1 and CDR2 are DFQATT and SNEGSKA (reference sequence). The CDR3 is CSARTPGLNTEAFF. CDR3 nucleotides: TGCAGTGCTAGAACCCCAGGGTTGAACACTGAAGCTTTCTTT.

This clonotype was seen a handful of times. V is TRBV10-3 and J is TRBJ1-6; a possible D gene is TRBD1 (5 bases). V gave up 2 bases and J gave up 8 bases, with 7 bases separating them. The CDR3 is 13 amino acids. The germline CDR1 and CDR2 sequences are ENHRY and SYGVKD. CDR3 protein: CAISEDSYSPLHF. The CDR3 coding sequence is TGTGCCATCAGTGAGGACAGCTATTCACCCCTCCACTTT.

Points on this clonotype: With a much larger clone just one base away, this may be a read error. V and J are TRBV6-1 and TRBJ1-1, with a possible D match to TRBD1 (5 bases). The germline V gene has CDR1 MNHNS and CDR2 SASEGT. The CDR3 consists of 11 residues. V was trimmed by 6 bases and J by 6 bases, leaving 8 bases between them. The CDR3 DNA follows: TGTGCCAGCAGCCAGGGTCCTGAAGCTTTCTTT. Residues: CASSQGPEAFF.